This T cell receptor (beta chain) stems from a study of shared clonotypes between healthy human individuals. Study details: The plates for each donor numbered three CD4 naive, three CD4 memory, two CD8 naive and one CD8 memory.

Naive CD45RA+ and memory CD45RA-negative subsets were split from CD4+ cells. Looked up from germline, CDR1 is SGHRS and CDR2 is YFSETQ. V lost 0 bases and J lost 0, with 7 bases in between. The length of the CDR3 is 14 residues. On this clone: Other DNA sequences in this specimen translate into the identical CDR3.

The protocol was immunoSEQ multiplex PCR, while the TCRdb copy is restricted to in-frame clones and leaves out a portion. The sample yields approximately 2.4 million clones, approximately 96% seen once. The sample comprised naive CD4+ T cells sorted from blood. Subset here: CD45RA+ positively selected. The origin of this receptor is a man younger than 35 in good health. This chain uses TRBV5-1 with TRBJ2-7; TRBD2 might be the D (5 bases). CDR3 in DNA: TGCGCCAGCAGCTTGGCCGGGGACTCCTACGAGCAGTACTTC. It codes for CASSLAGDSYEQYF. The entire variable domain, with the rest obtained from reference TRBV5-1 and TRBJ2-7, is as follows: KAGVTQTPRYLIKTRGQQVTLSCSPISGHRSVSWYQQTPGQGLQFLFEYFSETQRNKGNFPGRFSGRQFSNSRSEMNVSTLELGDSALYLCASSLAGDSYEQYFGPGTRLTVT.